What follows are 14 T cell receptor beta chains derived from one specimen sequenced in a study of beta chain features in type 1 diabetes. Findings and caveats of the study: For Type 1 diabetes patients, all four CD4+ subsets carried TCRB CDR3s that were moderately but significantly shorter.

No antigen has been identified for these receptors. Expressed TCRB transcripts got sequenced, as all isolated RNA was reverse transcribed. This table comes from immunoSEQ multiplex PCR, and its TCRdb copy is limited to in-frame clones, with some not included. The repertoire holds roughly 300,000 clones, with around 9.7% as singletons. Sample: central memory CD4+ T cells from blood. The receptors originated from a man aged 25-40 years with type 1 diabetes.

This clone has only a few counts. DNA of the CDR3: TGTGCCACCTCCTGGGACAGGAACACTGAAGCTTTCTTT. It codes for CATSWDRNTEAFF. The chain couples TRBV15 to TRBJ1-1, with TRBD1 matching 7 bases. Germline CDR1 is LNHNV and CDR2 is YYDKDF (reference sequence). Trimming at V came to 8 bases and at J to 1 base, leaving 4 bases not matched to a gene. This CDR3 spans 13 amino acids.

This clone was seen more than once but under ten times. The rearrangement uses TRBV7-2 and TRBJ2-3; 8 bases match TRBD2. CDR1 and CDR2 (germline): SGHTA, FQGNSA. This CDR3 is 16 amino acids long. V trimming: 5 bases; J trimming: 2 bases; junction bases outside the gene matches: 9. CDR3: CASSAGYGGATDTQYF. In nucleotides, the CDR3 is TGTGCCAGCAGCGCAGGTTACGGGGGGGCCACAGATACGCAGTATTTT.

This clone was seen a handful of times. CDR3 DNA sequence: TGTGCCAGCAGTTACTCGAGCGGGGGGAACAATGAGCAGTTCTTC. Protein sequence: CASSYSSGGNNEQFF. V and J are TRBV6-5 and TRBJ2-1; 9 bases are a match to TRBD2. Trimming took 0 bases from V and 5 from J; bases not matched to a gene: 2. The CDR3 extends over 15 amino acids. Germline CDR1 reads MNHEY; CDR2 reads SVGAGI.

This clone was detected only a few times. The chain recombines TRBV5-1 with TRBJ2-5, with D perhaps TRBD2 (6 bases). From germline, CDR1 is SGHRS and CDR2 YFSETQ. With 5 bases removed from V and 2 bases from J, the gap between germline ends came to 10 bases. This CDR3 contains 13 residues. CDR3 residues: CASSGGAQETQYF. The CDR3 DNA reads as TGCGCCAGCAGTGGCGGGGCGCAAGAGACCCAGTACTTC.

The table lists this clone with many counts. This rearrangement joins TRBV7-9 to TRBJ2-2; D perhaps matches TRBD2 (5 bases). The CDR3 contains 12 residues. Germline assignment: CDR1 SEHNR and CDR2 FQNEAQ (reference sequence). The V gene lost 4 bases and the J gene lost 7 bases, with 7 bases spanning the gap. DNA of the CDR3: TGTGCCAGCAGCTCCGGGGACGGGGAGCTGTTTTTT. It translates to CASSSGDGELFF.

This clone was observed a handful of times. In DNA form, the CDR3 reads TGTGCCAGCAGACATGACAGGGCTACCGGGGAGCTGTTTTTT. Translation: CASRHDRATGELFF. V and J are TRBV7-9 and TRBJ2-2, with 7 bases lining up with TRBD1. Germline V gene data show CDR1 as SEHNR and CDR2 as FQNEAQ (reference sequence). The CDR3 has 14 residues. After removal of 6 bases from V and 5 bases from J, the junction contained 6 bases not matched to a gene.

Note on this clone: Within the sample, other DNA sequences also encode this same CDR3. This chain links TRBV18 with TRBJ1-1; D uncertain. Germline CDR1 and CDR2: KGHSH and LQKENI. V was cut by 6 bases and J by 6 bases, with 14 bases left in between. The CDR3 runs to 13 residues. The CDR3, as DNA: TGTGCCAGCTCCCCGGGCTTAGACGCTGAAGCTTTCTTT. Translation: CASSPGLDAEAFF.

The V call is TRBV27, the J call TRBJ1-3, with 10 bases identical to TRBD1. The germline CDR1 and CDR2 sequences are MNHEY and SMNVEV (reference sequence). J lost 4 bases, V lost 5 bases, and 11 bases had no gene match. There are 17 residues in the CDR3. The chain's CDR3 is CASSPHLSDRGGNTIYF. Written as DNA, the CDR3 is TGTGCCAGCAGTCCCCATCTCTCGGACAGGGGGGGAAACACCATATATTTT.

The V call is TRBV19, the J call TRBJ2-3, with unresolved D. The CDR3 is 16 residues long. Between the trimmed V and J ends, which lost 3 bases and 11 bases, there was a span of 24 bases. Germline values: CDR1 LNHDA, CDR2 SQIVND (reference sequence). In nucleotides, the CDR3 is TGTGCCAGTAGTATGGAGTGGGTCTACAGTCAGTTCGGGCAGTATTTT. This encodes CASSMEWVYSQFGQYF.

CDR3 sequence reads: CASSLAYQETQYF. DNA for the CDR3: TGTGCCAGCAGCTTAGCGTACCAAGAGACCCAGTACTTC. This chain joins TRBV7-9 and TRBJ2-5, with D unresolved. Trimming removed 0 bases at V and 0 bases at J, with 2 bases between. The germline V gene has CDR1 SEHNR and CDR2 FQNEAQ (reference sequence). The CDR3 is 13 amino acids.

This clone was seen only a few times. The chain couples TRBV9 to TRBJ2-1; the D gene is possibly TRBD2 (6 bases). Germline values: CDR1 SGDLS, CDR2 YYNGEE. CDR3 length: 14 residues. Trimming removed 0 bases from V and 8 bases from J, with 12 bases in between. The CDR3 loop is CASSVATGVHEQFF. In nucleotides, the CDR3 is TGTGCCAGCAGCGTAGCTACGGGGGTCCATGAGCAGTTCTTC.

This clone was picked up one time. The chain couples TRBV7-2 to TRBJ1-1; D gene unclear. The germline CDR1 and CDR2 sequences are SGHTA and FQGNSA. V gave up 1 base and J gave up 5 bases, with 14 bases separating them. The CDR3 spans 15 residues. In DNA form, the CDR3 reads TGTGCCAGCAGCTTAGAAGCGGGAGGTAGGACTGAAGCTTTCTTT. Translated, it gives CASSLEAGGRTEAFF.

This clone was seen only a few times. DNA of the CDR3: TGTGCCAGCAGTTACTCGGCAGGGGTTCAGCCCCAGCATTTT. This codes for CASSYSAGVQPQHF. The chain employs TRBV6-5 and TRBJ1-5; tentative D call: TRBD1 (6 bases). Trimming took 0 bases from V and 6 from J, leaving 9 bases between them. Germline V gene data show CDR1 as MNHEY and CDR2 as SVGAGI. This CDR3 is built from 14 residues.

In this sample, this clone turned up many times. The gene calls are TRBV4-3 and TRBJ2-4; D gene uncertain. The CDR3 loop spans 16 amino acids. The V end was cut by 0 bases, the J end by 2 bases, with 11 bases between. Germline CDR1 and CDR2: LGHNA and YSLEER. The DNA of the CDR3 is TGCGCCAGCAGCCAAGATTTACTGATCACCAAAAACATTCAGTACTTC. It translates to CASSQDLLITKNIQYF.